These 25 T cell receptor beta chains were all obtained from the same sample, sequenced in a study of blood T cell repertoires in COVID-19. Method: immunoSEQ multiplex PCR; TCRdb's copy keeps in-frame clones and lacks some. The table lists 80,000 to 90,000 clones, approximately 78% of them singletons, with more than 1% in the top ten. Input material: peripheral blood. The source of these receptors is a woman older than 75 with acute or convalescent COVID-19.

The chain couples TRBV19 to TRBJ1-6; 7 bases fit TRBD1. Germline assignment: CDR1 LNHDA and CDR2 SQIVND (reference sequence). The CDR3 runs 14 residues. Unmatched junction bases numbered 5, after V lost 5 bases and J lost 7 bases. CDR3 sequence (DNA): TGTGCCAGTAGTCCCCCGGGACAGAATTCACCCCTCCACTTT. It yields the protein CASSPPGQNSPLHF.

The chain recombines TRBV5-5 with TRBJ1-2; no firm D call. Germline values: CDR1 SGHKS, CDR2 YYEKEE (reference sequence). V gave up 2 bases and J gave up 0 bases, with 11 bases separating them. The CDR3 is 15 amino acids. This chain's CDR3 is CASSLGDGPNYGYTF. The CDR3 region has the DNA TGTGCCAGCAGCTTAGGAGACGGCCCTAACTATGGCTACACCTTC.

The chain combines TRBV24-1 with TRBJ1-2, with D tentatively TRBD1 (6 bases). Trimming shortened V by 4 bases and J by 8 bases, and 13 bases separated the two germline ends. The V gene's germline CDR1 is KGHDR and CDR2 SFDVKD. This CDR3 has 13 residues. The CDR3 is CATSDPTGRGYTF. The CDR3 DNA follows: TGTGCCACCAGTGACCCTACAGGGAGAGGCTACACCTTC.

The chain recombines TRBV2 with TRBJ2-7, with a tentative D call TRBD1 (6 bases). Trimming stripped 7 bases from V and 6 bases from J, with 16 bases between. The germline V gene has CDR1 SNHLY and CDR2 FYNNEI. The CDR3 consists of 13 residues. The CDR3 here is CASIRDILPEQYF. The CDR3 DNA reads as TGTGCCAGCATTAGGGACATTCTTCCCGAGCAGTACTTC.

This clone was seen more than once but under ten times. The V and J genes are TRBV7-2 and TRBJ2-2, with D tentatively TRBD2 (6 bases). The V gene lost 6 bases and the J gene lost 6 bases, with 20 bases spanning the gap. From germline, CDR1 is SGHTA and CDR2 FQGNSA. There are 16 residues in the CDR3. CDR3 in DNA: TGTGCCAGCAGACCGAATAGCGGAACCACCTCCGGGGAGCTGTTTTTT. Amino acid sequence: CASRPNSGTTSGELFF.

This clone came up once. This chain connects TRBV5-6 to TRBJ2-3; TRBD2 might be the D (6 bases). The CDR3 has 15 residues. Germline values: CDR1 SGHDT, CDR2 YYEEEE. Trimming stripped 0 bases from V and 5 bases from J, with 13 bases between. CDR3 loop: CASSLAPTSGDTQYF. Here the CDR3 DNA reads TGTGCCAGCAGCTTGGCCCCGACTAGTGGAGATACGCAGTATTTT.

This clone was picked up one time. CDR3 in DNA: TGTGCCAGCAGTATCCGGACAGCCCCAAATTCACCCCTCCACTTT. Its protein product is CASSIRTAPNSPLHF. This chain uses TRBV27 with TRBJ1-6; possibly TRBD1 for D (6 bases). Trimming removed 5 bases from V and 7 bases from J, with 15 bases in between. The CDR3 consists of 15 residues. Germline loops: CDR1 MNHEY, CDR2 SMNVEV (reference sequence).

This clone was observed many times. V is TRBV7-9 and J is TRBJ1-2, with a possible D match to TRBD1 (6 bases). V was clipped by 3 bases and J by 4 bases, with 9 bases between them. CDR1 and CDR2 (germline): SEHNR, FQNEAQ (reference sequence). The CDR3 loop spans 13 amino acids. Here the CDR3 reads CASSLRTVYGYTF. As DNA, the CDR3 is TGTGCCAGCAGCTTGAGGACAGTCTATGGCTACACCTTC.

The V gene is TRBV5-7, the J gene TRBJ1-5, with TRBD1 matching over 11 bases. TRBV5-7 is treated as an ORF (open reading frame) with a function not yet certain. The ends lost 0 bases at V and 10 bases at J; junction bases unmatched: 6. This CDR3 is 15 amino acids long. This CDR3 reads CASSLARDRGNPQHF. In DNA form, the CDR3 reads TGTGCCAGCAGCTTGGCCCGGGACAGGGGGAATCCCCAGCATTTT.

The chain uses TRBV5-1 and TRBJ2-1, with D perhaps TRBD2 (6 bases). The CDR3 runs to 17 residues. CDR1 SGHRS and CDR2 YFSETQ come from the germline V gene. V shed 4 bases and J shed 7 bases, with 24 bases lying between them. CDR3 sequence reads: CASSQIPGDDLFNEQFF. DNA for the CDR3: TGCGCCAGCAGCCAAATTCCGGGAGACGATCTTTTTAATGAGCAGTTCTTC.

The genes are TRBV5-1 and TRBJ2-7; 9 bases agree with TRBD1. J lost 4 bases, V lost 7 bases, and 9 bases had no gene match. In germline, CDR1 is SGHRS, CDR2 YFSETQ. The CDR3 loop spans 14 amino acids. The CDR3 sequence is CASASGTGPYEQYF. In nucleotides, the CDR3 is TGCGCCAGCGCATCCGGGACAGGGCCGTACGAGCAGTACTTC.

V gene TRBV6-5 combines with J gene TRBJ1-1, with a weak D call TRBD1 (6 bases). This CDR3 contains 16 residues. CDR1 is MNHEY, CDR2 SVGAGI, per germline. V lost 0 bases to trimming and J lost 0 bases, with 11 bases between them. CDR3 sequence: CASSYSIQGLNTEAFF. Written as DNA, the CDR3 is TGTGCCAGCAGTTACTCGATTCAGGGGTTGAACACTGAAGCTTTCTTT.

A few counts support this clone. The chain combines TRBV20-1 with TRBJ2-1, with 8 positions matching TRBD2. V trimming: 6 bases; J trimming: 12 bases; junction bases outside the gene matches: 7. Germline V CDR1 and CDR2: DFQATT, SNEGSKA (reference sequence). CDR3 length equals 11 residues. DNA for the CDR3: TGCAGTGCATCCCTAGCGGGTTGGCAGTTCTTC. Translation: CSASLAGWQFF.

CDR3 protein: CASSQGGGGLNTEAFF. CDR3 nucleotide sequence: TGTGCCAGCAGCCAAGGGGGCGGGGGACTGAACACTGAAGCTTTCTTT. V gene TRBV3-1 (or the pseudogene TRBV3-2) combines with J gene TRBJ1-1, with a tentative D call TRBD1 (5 bases). Trimming cost V 1 base and J 0 bases, with 12 bases left between them. The CDR3 loop spans 16 amino acids. CDR1 LGHDT and CDR2 YNNKEL come from the germline V gene (reference sequence).

The chain links TRBV27 to TRBJ2-5; TRBD1 might be the D (6 bases). V shed 5 bases and J shed 2 bases, with 15 bases lying between them. Germline lookup yields CDR1 MNHEY and CDR2 SMNVEV (reference sequence). This CDR3 is built from 15 residues. The CDR3 loop is CASSRDINEQETQYF. CDR3 in DNA: TGTGCCAGCAGTCGGGACATAAATGAGCAAGAGACCCAGTACTTC.

CDR3 in DNA: TGTGCCAGCAGAATTTTTTCAGACAGGGGGAATGAAAAACTGTTTTTT. Translated, it gives CASRIFSDRGNEKLFF. The genes are TRBV27 and TRBJ1-4, with 9 nucleotides matching TRBD1. Trimming cost V 6 bases and J 5 bases; bases outside gene matches: 10. Looked up from germline, CDR1 is MNHEY and CDR2 is SMNVEV (reference sequence). The CDR3 has 16 residues.

This clone was picked up one time. The V and J genes are TRBV5-5 and TRBJ1-1, with D unresolved. Germline CDR1 reads SGHKS; CDR2 reads YYEKEE (reference sequence). V lost 1 base and J lost 1, with 14 bases in between. The CDR3 spans 16 residues. The CDR3 nucleotides read TGTGCCAGCAGCTTGTCCGGGGATAGGAAGAACACTGAAGCTTTCTTT. Amino acid sequence: CASSLSGDRKNTEAFF.

This chain links TRBV4-1 with TRBJ1-2; no clear D. The CDR3 runs to 14 residues. Germline V CDR1 and CDR2: MGHRA, YSYEKL. V lost 0 bases to trimming and J lost 3 bases, with 8 bases between them. DNA for the CDR3: TGCGCCAGCAGCCAAGAGGACTGGGACTATGGCTACACCTTC. Encoded protein: CASSQEDWDYGYTF.

The chain employs TRBV6-5 and TRBJ2-2; 10 bases fit TRBD2. The length of the CDR3 is 15 residues. V lost 6 bases to trimming and J lost 6 bases; unmatched junction nucleotides: 7. Germline values: CDR1 MNHEY, CDR2 SVGAGI. The CDR3 sequence is CASSHTAGGPGELFF. The CDR3 DNA follows: TGTGCCAGCAGCCACACAGCGGGGGGGCCCGGGGAGCTGTTTTTT.

The chain links TRBV5-4 to TRBJ1-2; unclear D gene. The CDR3 extends over 15 amino acids. With 4 bases removed from V and 0 bases from J, the gap between germline ends came to 13 bases. Germline V gene lookup returns CDR1 SGHNT and CDR2 YYREEE (reference sequence). The CDR3 nucleotides read TGTGCCAGCAGCCCATACGGTACAGCTAACTATGGCTACACCTTC. This sequence encodes CASSPYGTANYGYTF.

This clone came up a few times. The chain employs TRBV12-3 or TRBV12-4 and TRBJ2-2; D remains ambiguous. The CDR3 totals 13 residues. The V gene lost 7 bases and the J gene lost 2 bases, with 8 bases spanning the gap. The CDR3 DNA reads TGTGCCAGCACCCCGACAAACACCGGGGAGCTGTTTTTT. This gives the protein CASTPTNTGELFF.

J is TRBJ2-1 and V is TRBV14; 8 bases fit TRBD2. There are 15 residues in the CDR3. Per germline, CDR1 SGHDN and CDR2 FVKESK. The V and J ends lost 1 base and 7 bases, in that order; junction bases with no gene match: 6. CDR3 sequence reads: CASSQAGGPRNEQFF. Written as DNA, the CDR3 is TGTGCCAGCAGCCAAGCGGGGGGGCCGAGGAATGAGCAGTTCTTC. The full variable domain, in which reference TRBV14 and TRBJ2-1 provide the parts outside the CDR3, is EAGVTQFPSHSVIEKGQTVTLRCDPISGHDNLYWYRRVMGKEIKFLLHFVKESKQDESGMPNNRFLAERTGGTYSTLKVQPAELEDSGVYFCASSQAGGPRNEQFFGPGTRLTVL.

The V call is TRBV9, the J call TRBJ2-5, with D possibly TRBD2 on 5 matching bases. The CDR3 covers 12 residues. Germline V CDR1 and CDR2: SGDLS, YYNGEE. V was shortened by 0 bases and J by 5 bases, with 5 bases between the two germline ends. CDR3 sequence reads: CASSVGGETQYF. DNA of the CDR3: TGTGCCAGCAGCGTAGGCGGGGAGACCCAGTACTTC. Full variable domain (rest looked up from reference TRBV9 and TRBJ2-5): DSGVTQTPKHLITATGQRVTLRCSPRSGDLSVYWYQQSLDQGLQFLIQYYNGEERAKGNILERFSAQQFPDLHSELNLSSLELGDSALYFCASSVGGETQYFGPGTRLLVL.

This chain connects TRBV6-5 to TRBJ1-4, with 8 bases aligning to TRBD1. Per the germline V gene, CDR1 is MNHEY and CDR2 is SVGAGI. This CDR3 region has 11 residues. Losses at the gene ends were 8 bases for V and 7 bases for J; bases not matched to a gene: 0. The CDR3 spells CASGTGEKLFF. The CDR3 nucleotides are TGTGCCAGCGGGACAGGTGAAAAACTGTTTTTT.

This rearrangement joins TRBV16 to TRBJ1-5, with 7 bases that match TRBD1. The CDR3 has 15 amino acids. CDR1 and CDR2 from the germline V gene are KGHSY and FQNENV. Germline trimming cut 4 bases from V and 5 bases from J; bases unmatched to any gene: 8. The CDR3, as DNA: TGTGCCAGCAGCCCGAAACAGGGGATCGATCAGCCCCAGCATTTT. Translating gives CASSPKQGIDQPQHF.